Sequencing of this TCR beta chain was carried out in a study of blood T cell repertoires in COVID-19. About the research overall: Samples came from the United States, Italy and Spain, spanning acute and convalescent COVID-19. Sources were T cells, B-cell-depleted T cells, or PBMCs; the material itself was cDNA or gDNA.

In the authors' workflow: Estimated nucleated cell counts came from reference gene primer amplification. Repertoires were generated with immunoSEQ multiplex PCR, while TCRdb's copy carries only in-frame clones and drops some. Clone size and the V and J calls come from that table; the DNA yielded D and trimming. The sample lists 50,000 to 80,000 clones, under 80% occurring once. The V gene lost 1 base and the J gene lost 4 bases, with 4 bases spanning the gap. CDR1 is PRHDT, CDR2 FYEKMQ, per germline (reference sequence). This CDR3 is built from 12 residues. This clone was detected ten times or more. This chain connects TRBV13 to TRBJ1-2; D call uncertain. The TCR comes from a human donor in a cohort sampled during active COVID-19. The sample was peripheral blood. The CDR3 DNA follows: TGTGCCAGCAGCTTAGACACCTATGGCTACACCTTC. This gives the protein CASSLDTYGYTF.